This TCR beta chain was sequenced in a study of cytomegalovirus exposure and HLA in healthy donors. 60 Vbeta and 13 Jbeta primers were used in PCR. This table comes from immunoSEQ multiplex PCR, and its TCRdb copy is limited to in-frame clones, with some not included. This sample has about 140,000 clones, with around 77% found just once. This CDR3 region has 11 residues. V was clipped by 7 bases and J by 3 bases, with 9 bases between them. From germline, CDR1 is SQVTM and CDR2 ANQGSEA. Study results and caveats: Researchers reported in a later analysis that a missense DCLRE1C variant was tied to TCR beta V- and J-gene trimming. Reportedly, a later analysis found an Asian-associated ancestry cluster had fewer N-insertions than the approximately 700-donor mean.

With regard to this clone: Its antigen is currently unknown.

This sequence was found in a woman aged 45-60 years in good health and CMV-seronegative. Material for sequencing was PBMCs. The chain uses TRBV29-1 and TRBJ1-1; D not resolved. CDR3: CSARSYTEAFF. The CDR3, as DNA: TGCAGCGCTCGGTCCTACACTGAAGCTTTCTTT.